This TCR beta chain is from a study of early T cells in non-severe SARS-CoV-2 infection. Looking at the study overall: The input, bulk RNA from unsorted whole blood, was sequenced, and chains were unpaired.

In this sample, this clonotype turned up many times. Antigen specificity is unknown. Individually, cDNA molecules had unique molecular identifiers attached to them. From the 5' RACE reads, TCRdb called clonotypes with MiXCR, one entry per CDR3 protein. Of approximately 56,000 distinct CDR3 sequences in the sample, under 12% are singletons; the top ten hold over 5%. General study points: VDJdb matching favored anti-spike CD8 responses, missing private and CD4 specificities.

The clonotype comes from an adult who was a healthcare worker with PCR-confirmed SARS-CoV-2 infection or an uninfected control (not recorded which). What was sequenced was whole blood.

For the CDR3, the DNA is TGCAGCGTTGAATTGTGGGGGAGAACGTCCTACGAGCAGTACTTC. Translated, it gives CSVELWGRTSYEQYF. The chain recombines TRBV29-1 with TRBJ2-7; perhaps D is TRBD1 or TRBD2 (5 bases each). Trimming removed 2 bases at V and 1 base at J, with 15 bases between. Germline values: CDR1 SQVTM, CDR2 ANQGSEA. CDR3 length equals 15 residues.